The 17 T cell receptor beta chains presented below share a single source sample, sequenced in a study of T cell responses to AZD1222 COVID-19 vaccine. The table came from immunoSEQ multiplex PCR; TCRdb's copy has only in-frame clones and leaves some out. The table has 150,000 or so clones, over 80% seen once. The sample consisted of peripheral blood, taken on day 0 of AZD1222 vaccination. The receptors originated from an adult in good health.

V and J are TRBV7-8 and TRBJ1-1; 7 positions agree with TRBD1. The CDR3 runs to 16 residues. Germline V gene lookup returns CDR1 SGHVS and CDR2 FQNEAQ. The V and J ends lost 4 bases and 3 bases, in that order; junction bases with no gene match: 11. The CDR3 region is CASSSPHRTGDTEAFF. In DNA, the CDR3 is TGTGCCAGCAGCTCCCCGCACCGCACAGGGGACACTGAAGCTTTCTTT.

The chain is built from TRBV28 and TRBJ2-3; 8 positions agree with TRBD2. V lost 5 bases to trimming and J lost 2 bases; unmatched junction nucleotides: 9. This CDR3 comprises 16 residues. Per germline, CDR1 MDHEN and CDR2 SYDVKM. This chain's CDR3 is CASSIPSSGPTDTQYF. The DNA of the CDR3 is TGTGCCAGCAGTATCCCCTCTAGCGGGCCCACAGATACGCAGTATTTT.

The chain carries TRBV28 and TRBJ1-6; TRBD1 matches at 8 bases. There are 17 residues in the CDR3. The ends lost 4 bases at V and 1 base at J; junction bases unmatched: 6. Germline CDR1 reads MDHEN; CDR2 reads SYDVKM. The CDR3 loop reads CASSSRTGWSYNSPLHF. CDR3 nucleotides: TGTGCCAGCAGTTCCCGGACAGGGTGGTCCTATAATTCACCCCTCCACTTT. The complete variable domain, with remaining parts taken from reference TRBV28 and TRBJ1-6, reads DVKVTQSSRYLVKRTGEKVFLECVQDMDHENMFWYRQDPGLGLRLIYFSYDVKMKEKGDIPEGYSVSREKKERFSLILESASTNQTSMYLCASSSRTGWSYNSPLHFGNGTRLTVT.

This chain links TRBV3-1 (or the pseudogene TRBV3-2) with TRBJ2-2; no reliable D call. Germline V CDR1 and CDR2: LGHDT, YNNKEL (reference sequence). The CDR3 covers 14 residues. The V and J ends lost 3 bases and 6 bases respectively, with 11 bases between them. For the CDR3, the DNA is TGTGCCAGCAGCCAGAAAGGCCGTGCCGGGGAGCTGTTTTTT. As protein: CASSQKGRAGELFF.

The chain is built from TRBV3-1 (or the pseudogene TRBV3-2) and TRBJ1-5; 10 bases agree with TRBD1. J was trimmed by 7 bases and V by 0 bases; bases with no gene match: 9. This CDR3 contains 17 residues. Germline CDR1 and CDR2: LGHDT and YNNKEL (reference sequence). The CDR3 loop is CASSQDMTGGSRQPQHF. The CDR3 DNA follows: TGTGCCAGCAGCCAAGATATGACAGGGGGCTCCAGGCAGCCCCAGCATTTT.

V and J are TRBV6-5 and TRBJ2-7; TRBD2 matches 8 bases. CDR1 and CDR2 from the germline V gene are MNHEY and SVGAGI. The CDR3 spans 12 residues. V lost 6 bases, J lost 5 bases, and 3 bases stayed unmatched. CDR3 DNA: TGTGCCAGCAGGGCACTAGCGGACGAGCAGTACTTC. It encodes CASRALADEQYF.

The V gene is TRBV7-9, the J gene TRBJ1-2; TRBD1 agrees at 7 bases. Germline-derived CDR1 and CDR2 are SEHNR and FQNEAQ (reference sequence). The CDR3 spans 15 residues. V shed 3 bases, J shed 8 bases, and the junction held 12 bases outside the gene matches. The CDR3 here is CASSFRIGGSSGYTF. CDR3 sequence (DNA): TGTGCCAGCAGCTTTCGTATAGGGGGCTCGTCAGGCTACACCTTC.

V and J are TRBV19 and TRBJ1-1, with 10 nucleotides matching TRBD1. Trimming cost V 4 bases and J 3 bases; bases outside gene matches: 2. Germline CDR1 reads LNHDA; CDR2 reads SQIVND (reference sequence). The CDR3 loop spans 14 amino acids. The CDR3, as DNA: TGTGCCAGTAGTAGACAGGGGGCGGACACTGAAGCTTTCTTT. This encodes CASSRQGADTEAFF.

This sequence joins TRBV5-6 and TRBJ1-1; 7 bases fit TRBD1. This CDR3 has 16 residues. V shed 4 bases and J 4 bases; nucleotides not matched to a gene: 13. Germline CDR1 reads SGHDT; CDR2 reads YYEEEE. The CDR3 is CASSPLRQGVSTEAFF. The CDR3 bases are TGTGCCAGCAGCCCGCTAAGACAGGGAGTAAGCACTGAAGCTTTCTTT.

The chain has TRBV28 and TRBJ2-3, with TRBD1 matching over 8 bases. Germline V gene lookup returns CDR1 MDHEN and CDR2 SYDVKM. This CDR3 region has 16 residues. Trimming at V came to 4 bases and at J to 2 bases, leaving 8 bases not matched to a gene. The CDR3 region has the DNA TGTGCCAGCAGTTCCCGGGGCAGGGGGCTCACAGATACGCAGTATTTT. This codes for CASSSRGRGLTDTQYF.

The chain has TRBV30 and TRBJ2-7, with 8 nucleotides matching TRBD1. Germline CDR1 and CDR2: GTSNPN and SVGIG (reference sequence). This CDR3 is 18 amino acids long. The V segment lost 0 bases and the J segment 3 bases; nucleotides outside the gene matches: 16. CDR3 sequence: CAWSVGRGRGVEVYEQYF. The CDR3 DNA reads as TGTGCCTGGAGTGTCGGCAGGGGGCGCGGGGTGGAGGTCTACGAGCAGTACTTC.

The V gene is TRBV6-1, the J gene TRBJ1-1; a possible D gene is TRBD1 (6 bases). Germline loops: CDR1 MNHNS, CDR2 SASEGT. V lost 3 bases and J 8 bases, leaving 25 bases between the germline ends. This CDR3 region has 17 residues. The CDR3 sequence is CASSDSTDSPMFGEAFF. As DNA, the CDR3 is TGTGCCAGCAGTGATTCTACGGACAGCCCAATGTTTGGGGAAGCTTTCTTT.

The V and J genes are TRBV27 and TRBJ1-6; D uncertain. The germline V gene encodes CDR1 MNHEY and CDR2 SMNVEV (reference sequence). The CDR3 spans 15 residues. The ends were cut back, 5 bases at V and 9 bases at J, with 17 bases in the middle. The DNA for the CDR3 is TGTGCCAGCAGTCGGCAGCCCCCTGTGGGTTCACCCCTCCACTTT. Its protein is CASSRQPPVGSPLHF.

V gene TRBV3-1 (or the pseudogene TRBV3-2) combines with J gene TRBJ2-7; TRBD2 aligns across 9 bases. The V gene end was trimmed by 4 bases and the J gene end by 0 bases; junction bases not matched to a gene: 4. CDR1 and CDR2 (germline): LGHDT, YNNKEL (reference sequence). The CDR3 contains 15 residues. This CDR3 reads CASSPSGVSSYEQYF. CDR3 in DNA: TGTGCCAGCAGCCCTAGCGGGGTGAGCTCCTACGAGCAGTACTTC.

J is TRBJ1-4 and V is TRBV10-2; TRBD1 is a possible D gene (6 bases). V was trimmed by 1 base and J by 8 bases, leaving 8 bases between them. The CDR3 totals 13 residues. Germline-derived CDR1 and CDR2 are WSHSY and SAAADI. In DNA form, the CDR3 reads TGCGCCAGCAGTGAGTACAGGGAGGAAAAACTGTTTTTT. Its translation: CASSEYREEKLFF.

This sequence joins TRBV28 and TRBJ1-5, with D hard to call. V dropped 2 bases and J dropped 0 bases, with 11 bases sitting between them. The CDR3 runs 16 residues. The germline V gene encodes CDR1 MDHEN and CDR2 SYDVKM. The CDR3 sequence is CASSLSMGYSNQPQHF. The CDR3 DNA reads as TGTGCCAGCAGTTTAAGCATGGGATATAGCAATCAGCCCCAGCATTTT.

This chain joins TRBV7-2 and TRBJ2-7, with 9 bases identical to TRBD2. With 0 bases clipped from V and 6 bases from J, the junction kept 6 bases outside the gene matches. The CDR3 runs 15 residues. CDR1 is SGHTA, CDR2 FQGNSA, per germline. This CDR3 reads CASSLAASGISEQYF. CDR3 in DNA: TGTGCCAGCAGCTTAGCGGCTAGCGGGATCTCCGAGCAGTACTTC.